The source of this T cell receptor beta chain is a study of blood T cells in healthy people across ages. A J-beta primer mix and a sample-barcoded 5' primer were used in a second PCR of about 6 to 12 cycles. From the 5' RACE reads, TCRdb called clonotypes with MiXCR, one entry per CDR3 protein. The repertoire holds approximately 1,000,000 distinct CDR3 sequences, with around two fifths as singletons. Broader study findings: Among T cells, TCR beta diversity per million cells dropped roughly linearly as age rose. Higher naive T cell percentage went strongly together with higher TCR beta diversity.

In the case of this clonotype: Its specificity is not known.

V was cut by 4 bases and J by 3 bases, with 9 bases left in between. The CDR3 runs to 13 residues. Germline V gene data show CDR1 as MNHEY and CDR2 as SVGEGT. This sequence joins TRBV6-2 or TRBV6-3 and TRBJ1-1; D might be TRBD1 (6 bases). Sequencing was carried out using blood. This sequence was found in a man younger than 35 in good health. The DNA for the CDR3 is TGTGCCAGCAGTTCCGACAGGCACACTGAAGCTTTCTTT. Translation gives CASSSDRHTEAFF.